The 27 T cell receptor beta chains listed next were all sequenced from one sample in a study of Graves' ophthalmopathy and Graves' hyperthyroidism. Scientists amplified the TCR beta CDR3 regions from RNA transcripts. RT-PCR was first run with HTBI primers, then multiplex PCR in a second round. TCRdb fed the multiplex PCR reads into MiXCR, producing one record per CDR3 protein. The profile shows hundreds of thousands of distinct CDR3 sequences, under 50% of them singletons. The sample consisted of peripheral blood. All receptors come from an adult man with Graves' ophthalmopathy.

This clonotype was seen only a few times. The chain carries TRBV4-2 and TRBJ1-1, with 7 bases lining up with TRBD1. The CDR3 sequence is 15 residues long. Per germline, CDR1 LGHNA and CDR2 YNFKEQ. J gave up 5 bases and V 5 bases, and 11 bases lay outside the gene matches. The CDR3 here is CASSLDRQGGTEAFF. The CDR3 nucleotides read TGTGCCAGCAGCTTAGATAGACAGGGAGGAACTGAAGCTTTCTTT.

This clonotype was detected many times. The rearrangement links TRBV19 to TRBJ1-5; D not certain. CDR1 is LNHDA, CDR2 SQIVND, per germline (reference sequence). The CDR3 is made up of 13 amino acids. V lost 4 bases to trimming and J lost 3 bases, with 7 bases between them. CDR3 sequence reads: CASSNRVNQPQHF. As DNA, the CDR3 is TGTGCCAGTAGTAACCGGGTCAATCAGCCCCAGCATTTT.

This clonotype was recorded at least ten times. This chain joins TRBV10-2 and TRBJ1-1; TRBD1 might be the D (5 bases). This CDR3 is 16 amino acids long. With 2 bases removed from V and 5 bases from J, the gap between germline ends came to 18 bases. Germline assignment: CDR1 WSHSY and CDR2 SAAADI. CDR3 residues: CASSEPPGVERTEAFF. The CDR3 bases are TGCGCCAGCAGTGAGCCCCCGGGGGTCGAACGGACTGAAGCTTTCTTT.

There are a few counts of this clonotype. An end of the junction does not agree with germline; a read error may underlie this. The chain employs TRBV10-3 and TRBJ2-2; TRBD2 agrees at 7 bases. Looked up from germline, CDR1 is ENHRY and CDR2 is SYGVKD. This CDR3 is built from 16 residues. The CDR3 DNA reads TGTGCCAGCAGTTACACACTAGCGTGGAACACCGGGGAGCTGTTTTTT. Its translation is CASSYTLAWNTGELFF.

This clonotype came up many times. The CDR3 bases are TGTGCCAGTAGTAATTACGCCGGGACAACAAACTATGGCTACACCTTC. This encodes CASSNYAGTTNYGYTF. The gene calls are TRBV19 and TRBJ1-2, with a weak D call TRBD1 (6 bases). With 4 bases removed from V and 2 bases from J, the gap between germline ends came to 17 bases. Germline CDR1 and CDR2: LNHDA and SQIVND (reference sequence). This CDR3 has 16 amino acids.

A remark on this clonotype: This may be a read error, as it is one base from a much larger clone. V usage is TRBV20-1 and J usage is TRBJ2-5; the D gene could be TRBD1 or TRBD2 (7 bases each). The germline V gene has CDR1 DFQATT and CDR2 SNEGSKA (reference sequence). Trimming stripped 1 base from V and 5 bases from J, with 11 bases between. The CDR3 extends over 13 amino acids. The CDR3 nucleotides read TGCAGTGCTAGAGGGGAGGGGGCTGAGACCCAGTACTTC. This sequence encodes CSARGEGAETQYF.

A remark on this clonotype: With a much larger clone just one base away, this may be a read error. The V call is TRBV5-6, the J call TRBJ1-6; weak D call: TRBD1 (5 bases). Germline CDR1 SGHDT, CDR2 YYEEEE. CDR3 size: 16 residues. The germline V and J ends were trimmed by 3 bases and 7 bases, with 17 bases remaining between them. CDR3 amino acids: CASSSPCGGRNSPLHF. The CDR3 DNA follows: TGTGCCAGCAGCTCCCCCTGTGGGGGGAGAAATTCACCCCTCCACTTT.

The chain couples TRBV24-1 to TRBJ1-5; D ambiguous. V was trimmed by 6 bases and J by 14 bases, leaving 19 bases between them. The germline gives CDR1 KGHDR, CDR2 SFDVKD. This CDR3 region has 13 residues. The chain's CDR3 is CATSSGPPPYEHF. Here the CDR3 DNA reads TGTGCCACCAGTTCGGGCCCCCCTCCCTACGAGCATTTT.

The CDR3 here is CASWGTGFLFF. The CDR3 nucleotides are TGTGCCAGCTGGGGGACAGGGTTTCTGTTTTTT. This chain links TRBV2 with TRBJ1-4, with TRBD1 identical over 9 bases. Germline V gene lookup returns CDR1 SNHLY and CDR2 FYNNEI. The V gene end was trimmed by 8 bases and the J gene end by 14 bases; junction bases not matched to a gene: 6. This CDR3 contains 11 residues.

The CDR3 region is CASTQRGENTIYF. In DNA, the CDR3 is TGTGCCAGCACCCAAAGGGGCGAAAACACCATATATTTT. The chain has TRBV7-9 and TRBJ1-3; tentatively, D is TRBD1 (5 bases). V lost 7 bases, J lost 6 bases, and 13 bases lay in between. Germline V gene sequence: CDR1 SEHNR, CDR2 FQNEAQ (reference sequence). There are 13 residues in the CDR3.

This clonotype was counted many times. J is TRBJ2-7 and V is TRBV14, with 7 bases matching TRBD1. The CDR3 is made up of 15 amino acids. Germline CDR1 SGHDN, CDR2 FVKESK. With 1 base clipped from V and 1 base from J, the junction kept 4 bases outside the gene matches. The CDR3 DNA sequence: TGTGCCAGCAGCCAAGGGGGACAGCCTTCCTACGAGCAGTACTTC. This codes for CASSQGGQPSYEQYF.

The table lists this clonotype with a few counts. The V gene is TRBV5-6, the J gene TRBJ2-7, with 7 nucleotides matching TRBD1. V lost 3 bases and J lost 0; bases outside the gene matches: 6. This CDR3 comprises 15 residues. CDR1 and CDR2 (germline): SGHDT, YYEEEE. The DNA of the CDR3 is TGTGCCAGCAGCTCCCCGGGACAGAGCTCCTACGAGCAGTACTTC. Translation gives CASSSPGQSSYEQYF.

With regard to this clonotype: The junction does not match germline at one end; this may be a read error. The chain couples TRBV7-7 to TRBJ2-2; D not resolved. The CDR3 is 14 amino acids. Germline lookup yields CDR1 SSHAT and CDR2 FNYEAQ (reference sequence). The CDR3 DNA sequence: TGTGCTAGCAGCTTAGATGTCGACCACGGGGAGCTGTTTTTT. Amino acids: CASSLDVDHGELFF.

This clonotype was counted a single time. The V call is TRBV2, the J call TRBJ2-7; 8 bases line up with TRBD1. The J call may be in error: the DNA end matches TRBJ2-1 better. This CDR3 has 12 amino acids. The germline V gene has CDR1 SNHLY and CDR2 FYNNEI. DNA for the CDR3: TGTGCCAGCATAGCAGGGGGCTATGAGCAGTTCTTC. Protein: CASIAGGYEQFF.

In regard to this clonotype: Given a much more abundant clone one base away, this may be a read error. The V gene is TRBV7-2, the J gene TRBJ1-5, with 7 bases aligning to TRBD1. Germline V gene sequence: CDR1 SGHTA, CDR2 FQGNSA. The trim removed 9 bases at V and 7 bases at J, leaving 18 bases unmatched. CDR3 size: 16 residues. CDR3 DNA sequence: TGTGCCAGTAGTATAAGGCAGACAGGGCCGAACCAGCCCCAGCATTTT. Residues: CASSIRQTGPNQPQHF.

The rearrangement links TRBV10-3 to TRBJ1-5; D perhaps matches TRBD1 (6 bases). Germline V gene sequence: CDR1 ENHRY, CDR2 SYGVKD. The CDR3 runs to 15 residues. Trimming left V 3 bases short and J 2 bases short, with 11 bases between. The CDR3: CAISDQGIGNQPQHF. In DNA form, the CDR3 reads TGTGCCATCAGTGATCAGGGGATAGGCAATCAGCCCCAGCATTTT.

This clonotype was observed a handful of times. CDR3 amino acids: CASSLRQGLYNSPLHF. The DNA of the CDR3 is TGTGCCAGCAGCTTGAGACAGGGGCTTTATAATTCACCCCTCCACTTT. The chain recombines TRBV11-2 with TRBJ1-6; the match to TRBD1 covers 8 bases. Germline trimming cut 3 bases from V and 4 bases from J; bases unmatched to any gene: 5. This CDR3 is 16 amino acids long. Germline-derived CDR1 and CDR2 are SGHAT and FQNNGV.

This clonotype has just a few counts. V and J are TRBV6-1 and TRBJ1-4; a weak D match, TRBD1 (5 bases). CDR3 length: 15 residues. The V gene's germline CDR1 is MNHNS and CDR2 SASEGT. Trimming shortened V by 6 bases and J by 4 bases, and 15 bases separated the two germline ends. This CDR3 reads CASRARVKDNEKLFF. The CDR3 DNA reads TGTGCCAGCAGGGCCAGGGTGAAGGATAATGAAAAACTGTTTTTT.

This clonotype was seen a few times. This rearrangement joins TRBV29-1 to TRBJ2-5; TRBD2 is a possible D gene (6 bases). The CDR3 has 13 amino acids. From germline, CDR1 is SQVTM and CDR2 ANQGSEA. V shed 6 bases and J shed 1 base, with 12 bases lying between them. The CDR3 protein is CSVDDGGQETQYF. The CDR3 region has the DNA TGCAGCGTCGATGACGGGGGCCAAGAGACCCAGTACTTC. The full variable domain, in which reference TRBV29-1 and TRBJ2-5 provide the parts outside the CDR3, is SAVISQKPSRDICQRGTSLTIQCQVDSQVTMMFWYRQQPGQSLTLIATANQGSEATYESGFVIDKFPISRPNLTFSTLTVSNMSPEDSSIYLCSVDDGGQETQYFGPGTRLLVL.

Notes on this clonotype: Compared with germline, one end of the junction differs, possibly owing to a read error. The chain's CDR3 is CDSGVRGRGGLGETRYF. For the CDR3, the DNA is TGTGACAGCGGCGTGCGTGGGCGAGGGGGTCTTGGAGAGACCCGGTACTTC. The V gene is TRBV7-9, the J gene TRBJ2-5, with D perhaps TRBD1 (6 bases). Germline-derived CDR1 and CDR2 are SEHNR and FQNEAQ (reference sequence). The CDR3 length is 17 residues.

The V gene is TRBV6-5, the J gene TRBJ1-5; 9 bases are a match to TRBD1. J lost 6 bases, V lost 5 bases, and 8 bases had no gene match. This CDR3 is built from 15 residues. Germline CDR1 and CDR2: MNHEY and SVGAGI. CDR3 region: CASSEGTGTAQPQHF. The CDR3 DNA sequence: TGTGCCAGCAGTGAAGGGACAGGGACGGCTCAGCCCCAGCATTTT.

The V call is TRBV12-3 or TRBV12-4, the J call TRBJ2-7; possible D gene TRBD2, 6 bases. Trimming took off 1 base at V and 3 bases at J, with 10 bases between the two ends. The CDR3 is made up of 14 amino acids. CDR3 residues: CASSLGLGNYEQYF. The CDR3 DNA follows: TGTGCCAGCAGTTTAGGACTAGGGAACTACGAGCAGTACTTC.

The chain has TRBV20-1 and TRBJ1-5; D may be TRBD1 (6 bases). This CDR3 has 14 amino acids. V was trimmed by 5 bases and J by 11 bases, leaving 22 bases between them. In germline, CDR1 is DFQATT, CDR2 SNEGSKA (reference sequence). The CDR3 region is CSAGTGRPQETQHF. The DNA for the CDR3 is TGCAGTGCTGGTACAGGGCGGCCACAAGAGACCCAGCATTTT.

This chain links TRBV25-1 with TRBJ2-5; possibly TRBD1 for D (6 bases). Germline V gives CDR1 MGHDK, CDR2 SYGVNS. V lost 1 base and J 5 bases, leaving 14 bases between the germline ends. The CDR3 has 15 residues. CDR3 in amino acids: CASSELQGRSETQYF. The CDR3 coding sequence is TGTGCCAGCAGTGAATTGCAGGGGCGCAGCGAGACCCAGTACTTC.

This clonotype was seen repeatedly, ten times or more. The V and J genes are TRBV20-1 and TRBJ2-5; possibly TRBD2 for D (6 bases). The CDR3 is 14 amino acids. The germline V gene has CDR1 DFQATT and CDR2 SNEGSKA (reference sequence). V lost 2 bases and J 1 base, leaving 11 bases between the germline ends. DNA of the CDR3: TGCAGTGCTAGACCCGGGACTTTCCAAGAGACCCAGTACTTC. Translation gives CSARPGTFQETQYF.

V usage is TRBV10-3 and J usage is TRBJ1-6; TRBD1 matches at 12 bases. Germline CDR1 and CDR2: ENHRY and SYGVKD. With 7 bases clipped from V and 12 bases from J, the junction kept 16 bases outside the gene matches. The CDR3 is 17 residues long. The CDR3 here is CAIKGQGAKEQGVPLHF. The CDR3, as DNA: TGTGCCATCAAGGGACAGGGGGCGAAGGAGCAGGGGGTACCCCTCCACTTT.

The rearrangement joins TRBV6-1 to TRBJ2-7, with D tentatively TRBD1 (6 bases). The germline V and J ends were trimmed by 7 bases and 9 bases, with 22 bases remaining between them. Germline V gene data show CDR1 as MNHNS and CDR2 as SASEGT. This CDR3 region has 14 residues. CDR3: CASILIAGAGGQYF. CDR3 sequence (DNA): TGTGCCAGCATACTAATCGCAGGGGCAGGAGGGCAGTACTTC.